This T cell receptor (beta chain) came from a study of neoadjuvant nivolumab and ipilimumab in lung cancer. Findings and limits, study-wide: From pretherapy to surgery, tumor richness and clonality rose with dual therapy.

CDR3 length: 14 residues. Germline lookup yields CDR1 GTSNPN and CDR2 SVGIG (reference sequence). The V gene lost 1 base and the J gene lost 0 bases, with 7 bases spanning the gap. The repertoire was sequenced with immunoSEQ multiplex PCR; TCRdb's copy has only in-frame clones and lacks some. This repertoire shows about 38,000 clones, roughly nine tenths found once; its top ten account for 2.5% to 3.5%. With respect to this clone: The antigen remains undetermined.

The clonotype was recovered from an adult with non-small cell lung cancer. Sequencing was performed on peripheral blood, taken before neoadjuvant nivolumab, alone or with ipilimumab. The chain joins TRBV30 to TRBJ1-3; TRBD1 might be the D (5 bases). The CDR3 reads CAWSDQGSGNTIYF. The DNA for the CDR3 is TGTGCCTGGAGTGATCAGGGCTCTGGAAACACCATATATTTT.